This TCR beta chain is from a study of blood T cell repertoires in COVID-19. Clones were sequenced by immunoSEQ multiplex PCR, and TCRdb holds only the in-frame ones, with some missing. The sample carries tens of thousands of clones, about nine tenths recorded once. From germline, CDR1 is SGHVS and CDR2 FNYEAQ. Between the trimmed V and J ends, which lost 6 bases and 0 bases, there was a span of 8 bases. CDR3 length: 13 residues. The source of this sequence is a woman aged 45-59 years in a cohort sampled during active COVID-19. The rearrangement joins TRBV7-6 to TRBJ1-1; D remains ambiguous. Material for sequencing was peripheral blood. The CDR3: CASSAGLNTEAFF. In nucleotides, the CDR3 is TGTGCCAGCAGTGCAGGTTTGAACACTGAAGCTTTCTTT.